These T cell receptor beta chains were read from a single sample in a study of blood T cell repertoires in COVID-19. The repertoire was sequenced with immunoSEQ multiplex PCR; TCRdb's copy has only in-frame clones and lacks some. The data contain about 190,000 clones, about 84% of them singletons. Sequenced material: peripheral blood. These receptors were taken from a woman aged 30 to 39 with acute or convalescent COVID-19. Each CDR3 is given with its conserved first and last residue. The D gene is left open where the match is weak. A row's size may be missing; if present it is once, few, many or a size class.

cdr3_aa: CASSPRLAGGETQYF
cdr3_nt: TGTGCCAGCTCACCACGACTAGCGGGGGGAGAGACCCAGTACTTC
j_call: TRBJ2-5
clone_size: -
cdr3_length: 15
d_call: TRBD2
v_call: TRBV18

cdr3_aa: CASSRKKETQYF
cdr3_nt: TGTGCCAGCTCGCGAAAGAAAGAGACCCAGTACTTC
j_call: TRBJ2-5
clone_size: -
cdr3_length: 12
d_call: -
v_call: TRBV18

cdr3_aa: CAGADGTVFNQPQHF
cdr3_nt: TGTGCCGGCGCAGATGGGACAGTCTTCAATCAGCCCCAGCATTTT
j_call: TRBJ1-5
clone_size: -
cdr3_length: 15
d_call: TRBD1
v_call: TRBV28

cdr3_aa: CASSFNTQYF
cdr3_nt: TGTGCCAGCAGTTTTAATACGCAGTATTTT
j_call: TRBJ2-3
clone_size: -
cdr3_length: 10
d_call: -
v_call: TRBV28

cdr3_aa: CASSPQRNYEQYF
cdr3_nt: TGTGCCAGCAGCCCTCAGCGGAACTACGAGCAGTACTTC
j_call: TRBJ2-7
clone_size: -
cdr3_length: 13
d_call: -
v_call: TRBV7-2

cdr3_aa: CASSLPKGQNSYGYTF
cdr3_nt: TGTGCCAGCAGTTTACCCAAGGGACAGAACTCCTATGGCTACACCTTC
j_call: TRBJ1-2
clone_size: once
cdr3_length: 16
d_call: TRBD1
v_call: TRBV28

cdr3_aa: CASSLISREGQPQHF
cdr3_nt: TGTGCCAGCAGCTTAATAAGCAGGGAGGGTCAGCCCCAGCATTTT
j_call: TRBJ1-5
clone_size: -
cdr3_length: 15
d_call: -
v_call: TRBV7-2

cdr3_aa: CASSQDLLSSYNEQFF
cdr3_nt: TGTGCCAGCAGCCAAGATCTTCTGAGCTCCTACAATGAGCAGTTCTTC
j_call: TRBJ2-1
clone_size: -
cdr3_length: 16
d_call: -
v_call: TRBV4-2

cdr3_aa: CASSIGPGDYEQYF
cdr3_nt: TGTGCCAGTAGTATAGGGCCGGGGGACTACGAGCAGTACTTC
j_call: TRBJ2-7
clone_size: -
cdr3_length: 14
d_call: -
v_call: TRBV19

cdr3_aa: CASSIEAGGHYNEQFF
cdr3_nt: TGTGCCAGTAGTATAGAAGCGGGAGGGCACTACAATGAGCAGTTCTTC
j_call: TRBJ2-1
clone_size: -
cdr3_length: 16
d_call: TRBD2
v_call: TRBV19

cdr3_aa: CASSKGGPGSAGELFF
cdr3_nt: TGTGCCAGCTCTAAAGGAGGCCCGGGATCCGCCGGGGAGCTGTTTTTT
j_call: TRBJ2-2
clone_size: -
cdr3_length: 16
d_call: -
v_call: TRBV18

cdr3_aa: CATSGDLNSGRGKQKDTQYF
cdr3_nt: TGTGCCACCAGCGGTGACCTCAACAGCGGGAGGGGAAAGCAGAAAGATACGCAGTATTTT
j_call: TRBJ2-3
clone_size: -
cdr3_length: 20
d_call: TRBD2
v_call: TRBV15

cdr3_aa: CASSQSGRQTQYF
cdr3_nt: TGTGCCAGCAGTCAGAGCGGCCGACAGACCCAGTACTTC
j_call: TRBJ2-5
clone_size: -
cdr3_length: 13
d_call: -
v_call: TRBV28

cdr3_aa: CASSSFTGTTRYNEQFF
cdr3_nt: TGTGCCAGCAGCTCCTTTACAGGGACTACCAGATACAATGAGCAGTTCTTC
j_call: TRBJ2-1
clone_size: -
cdr3_length: 17
d_call: -
v_call: TRBV5-4

cdr3_aa: CSVEGRGRGYTF
cdr3_nt: TGCAGCGTTGAAGGAAGGGGTCGTGGCTACACCTTC
j_call: TRBJ1-2
clone_size: -
cdr3_length: 12
d_call: -
v_call: TRBV29-1

cdr3_aa: CASSFGGDSGNTIYF
cdr3_nt: TGCGCCAGCAGCTTCGGGGGGGACTCTGGAAACACCATATATTTT
j_call: TRBJ1-3
clone_size: -
cdr3_length: 15
d_call: -
v_call: TRBV5-1

cdr3_aa: CASSYSGRGYEQYF
cdr3_nt: TGTGCCAGCAGTTACTCGGGCAGGGGGTACGAGCAGTACTTC
j_call: TRBJ2-7
clone_size: few
cdr3_length: 14
d_call: TRBD1
v_call: TRBV6-5

cdr3_aa: CSVQGGRTYEQYF
cdr3_nt: TGCAGCGTCCAAGGGGGAAGGACCTACGAGCAGTACTTC
j_call: TRBJ2-7
clone_size: -
cdr3_length: 13
d_call: -
v_call: TRBV29-1

cdr3_aa: CASSSSNTGELFF
cdr3_nt: TGTGCCAGCAGCAGCTCGAACACCGGGGAGCTGTTTTTT
j_call: TRBJ2-2
clone_size: -
cdr3_length: 13
d_call: -
v_call: TRBV7-3

cdr3_aa: CASSSGSGNTIYF
cdr3_nt: TGTGCCAGCAGCTCAGGGTCTGGAAACACCATATATTTT
j_call: TRBJ1-3
clone_size: few
cdr3_length: 13
d_call: -
v_call: TRBV7-2

cdr3_aa: CASSRQALVGDTEAFF
cdr3_nt: TGTGCCAGCAGTCGACAGGCGTTGGTTGGGGACACTGAAGCTTTCTTT
j_call: TRBJ1-1
clone_size: -
cdr3_length: 16
d_call: -
v_call: TRBV6-2/TRBV6-3

cdr3_aa: CASTQLAGGSSGELFF
cdr3_nt: TGTGCCAGCACTCAATTAGCGGGGGGGTCTAGCGGGGAGCTGTTTTTT
j_call: TRBJ2-2
clone_size: -
cdr3_length: 16
d_call: TRBD2
v_call: TRBV6-6

cdr3_aa: CASSENGGTEAFF
cdr3_nt: TGTGCCAGCAGTGAAAACGGGGGCACTGAAGCTTTCTTT
j_call: TRBJ1-1
clone_size: -
cdr3_length: 13
d_call: -
v_call: TRBV2

cdr3_aa: CASSTSGGNQPQHF
cdr3_nt: TGTGCCAGTAGTACCTCGGGCGGGAATCAGCCCCAGCATTTT
j_call: TRBJ1-5
clone_size: -
cdr3_length: 14
d_call: -
v_call: TRBV19

cdr3_aa: CASSSAAGTFSDTQYF
cdr3_nt: TGTGCCAGCAGCTCGGCGGCTGGTACCTTTTCGGATACGCAGTATTTT
j_call: TRBJ2-3
clone_size: once
cdr3_length: 16
d_call: -
v_call: TRBV5-4

cdr3_aa: CASSAGLADYNEQFF
cdr3_nt: TGTGCCAGCAGCGCGGGGCTAGCGGACTACAATGAGCAGTTCTTC
j_call: TRBJ2-1
clone_size: -
cdr3_length: 15
d_call: TRBD2
v_call: TRBV5-6

cdr3_aa: CASSTLGQGRSEQYF
cdr3_nt: TGTGCCAGCAGCACACTAGGACAGGGACGGAGCGAGCAGTACTTC
j_call: TRBJ2-7
clone_size: -
cdr3_length: 15
d_call: TRBD1
v_call: TRBV7-2

cdr3_aa: CASSLATALYNEQFF
cdr3_nt: TGTGCCAGCAGCTTAGCAACAGCCCTATACAATGAGCAGTTCTTC
j_call: TRBJ2-1
clone_size: -
cdr3_length: 15
d_call: -
v_call: TRBV7-9

cdr3_aa: CASSVMGGTHEQYF
cdr3_nt: TGTGCCAGCAGCGTAATGGGGGGGACCCACGAGCAGTACTTC
j_call: TRBJ2-7
clone_size: -
cdr3_length: 14
d_call: TRBD2
v_call: TRBV9

cdr3_aa: CASSVLDTQYF
cdr3_nt: TGTGCCAGCAGTGTATTGGATACGCAGTATTTT
j_call: TRBJ2-3
clone_size: once
cdr3_length: 11
d_call: -
v_call: TRBV2

cdr3_aa: CASSPLGAGGWTEAFF
cdr3_nt: TGTGCCAGCAGCCCACTAGGCGCAGGGGGATGGACTGAAGCTTTCTTT
j_call: TRBJ1-1
clone_size: few
cdr3_length: 16
d_call: TRBD1
v_call: TRBV11-1

cdr3_aa: CASSQRRGQGDYYTF
cdr3_nt: TGTGCCAGCAGCCAAAGGCGGGGACAGGGTGACTACTACACCTTC
j_call: TRBJ1-2
clone_size: -
cdr3_length: 15
d_call: TRBD1
v_call: TRBV4-2

cdr3_aa: CAWRSGSFGSYTF
cdr3_nt: TGTGCCTGGAGGTCCGGGAGCTTCGGCTCCTACACCTTC
j_call: TRBJ1-2
clone_size: -
cdr3_length: 13
d_call: -
v_call: TRBV30

cdr3_aa: CAINSGQTTGELFF
cdr3_nt: TGTGCCATAAATTCGGGACAGACTACCGGGGAGCTGTTTTTT
j_call: TRBJ2-2
clone_size: -
cdr3_length: 14
d_call: TRBD1
v_call: TRBV5-4

cdr3_aa: CASSPPDRLYEQYF
cdr3_nt: TGTGCCAGCAGCCCCCCGGACAGACTCTACGAGCAGTACTTC
j_call: TRBJ2-7
clone_size: -
cdr3_length: 14
d_call: -
v_call: TRBV5-4

cdr3_aa: CAISEKSYEQYF
cdr3_nt: TGTGCCATCAGTGAAAAGAGCTACGAGCAGTACTTC
j_call: TRBJ2-7
clone_size: -
cdr3_length: 12
d_call: -
v_call: TRBV10-3

cdr3_aa: CASSTTSTGRTQYF
cdr3_nt: TGTGCCAGCAGTACGACTAGTACCGGAAGGACGCAGTATTTT
j_call: TRBJ2-3
clone_size: -
cdr3_length: 14
d_call: -
v_call: TRBV27

cdr3_aa: CASSWDTSEANTGELFF
cdr3_nt: TGTGCCAGCAGCTGGGACACTTCCGAGGCGAACACCGGGGAGCTGTTTTTT
j_call: TRBJ2-2
clone_size: -
cdr3_length: 17
d_call: -
v_call: TRBV5-4

cdr3_aa: CASSFPGQGPATSGNTIYF
cdr3_nt: TGTGCCAGCAGCTTCCCGGGACAGGGGCCTGCTACCTCTGGAAACACCATATATTTT
j_call: TRBJ1-3
clone_size: -
cdr3_length: 19
d_call: TRBD1
v_call: TRBV11-3

cdr3_aa: CASSLTRAVNEQFF
cdr3_nt: TGTGCCAGCAGCTTAACCAGGGCGGTAAATGAGCAGTTCTTC
j_call: TRBJ2-1
clone_size: -
cdr3_length: 14
d_call: -
v_call: TRBV11-2

cdr3_aa: CASSPMNTEAFF
cdr3_nt: TGTGCCAGCAGCCCCATGAACACTGAAGCTTTCTTT
j_call: TRBJ1-1
clone_size: -
cdr3_length: 12
d_call: -
v_call: TRBV5-6

cdr3_aa: CAWSSSWGLQETQYF
cdr3_nt: TGTGCCTGGAGTTCCAGTTGGGGGCTCCAAGAGACCCAGTACTTC
j_call: TRBJ2-5
clone_size: -
cdr3_length: 15
d_call: -
v_call: TRBV30

cdr3_aa: CAISLQGAETQYF
cdr3_nt: TGTGCCATCAGCCTACAGGGGGCAGAGACCCAGTACTTC
j_call: TRBJ2-5
clone_size: -
cdr3_length: 13
d_call: TRBD1
v_call: TRBV10-3

cdr3_aa: CASSQDRDTRPAFF
cdr3_nt: TGCGCCAGCAGCCAAGACCGGGACACAAGGCCCGCTTTCTTT
j_call: TRBJ1-1
clone_size: -
cdr3_length: 14
d_call: -
v_call: TRBV4-1

cdr3_aa: CASRKTSGRVFGDTDTQYF
cdr3_nt: TGTGCCAGCCGGAAGACTAGCGGGAGGGTGTTCGGCGACACAGATACGCAGTATTTT
j_call: TRBJ2-3
clone_size: -
cdr3_length: 19
d_call: TRBD2
v_call: TRBV27

cdr3_aa: CARSRRAGQWNEKLFF
cdr3_nt: TGTGCCAGAAGCCGAAGGGCGGGACAGTGGAATGAAAAACTGTTTTTT
j_call: TRBJ1-4
clone_size: -
cdr3_length: 16
d_call: -
v_call: TRBV7-5

cdr3_aa: CSVEESGTGGHISATNYGYTF
cdr3_nt: TGCAGCGTTGAAGAATCCGGGACAGGGGGCCATATCAGTGCAACTAACTATGGCTACACCTTC
j_call: TRBJ1-2
clone_size: -
cdr3_length: 21
d_call: TRBD1
v_call: TRBV29-1

cdr3_aa: CASSLTGSKAFF
cdr3_nt: TGTGCCAGCAGTTTAACAGGGAGTAAGGCTTTCTTT
j_call: TRBJ1-1
clone_size: -
cdr3_length: 12
d_call: -
v_call: TRBV12-3/TRBV12-4

cdr3_aa: CASSLVGDYYGYTF
cdr3_nt: TGTGCCAGCAGTTTAGTCGGGGACTACTATGGCTACACCTTC
j_call: TRBJ1-2
clone_size: -
cdr3_length: 14
d_call: -
v_call: TRBV28

cdr3_aa: CASSLDLAGTDTQYF
cdr3_nt: TGCGCCAGCAGCTTGGACCTAGCGGGTACAGATACGCAGTATTTT
j_call: TRBJ2-3
clone_size: -
cdr3_length: 15
d_call: TRBD2
v_call: TRBV5-1

cdr3_aa: CASSRGLGQPQHF
cdr3_nt: TGTGCCAGCTCCAGGGGTTTGGGGCAGCCCCAGCATTTT
j_call: TRBJ1-5
clone_size: few
cdr3_length: 13
d_call: -
v_call: TRBV18

cdr3_aa: CASSQGLAGGYEQYF
cdr3_nt: TGTGCCAGCAGCCAAGGATTAGCGGGGGGCTACGAGCAGTACTTC
j_call: TRBJ2-7
clone_size: -
cdr3_length: 15
d_call: TRBD2
v_call: TRBV4-2

cdr3_aa: CASERVYGYTF
cdr3_nt: TGTGCCAGCGAGCGGGTCTATGGCTACACCTTC
j_call: TRBJ1-2
clone_size: once
cdr3_length: 11
d_call: -
v_call: TRBV6-5